These 27 T cell receptor beta chains were all obtained from the same sample, sequenced in a study of regulatory T cells in long-lasting Graves disease. Arm-PCR of CDR3 regions with iRepertoire HTBI primers generated TCR beta libraries. TCRdb reprocessed the multiplex PCR reads with MiXCR, giving one entry per CDR3 protein. This sample has around 500,000 distinct CDR3 sequences, with approximately 12% found just once. As for time point: newly diagnosed GD, antithyroid drugs for less than 3 months. With RNA extracted from PBMCs as input, the TCR library was made. This sample also appeared in a second study, on T cells in Graves' hyperthyroidism and ophthalmopathy.

The sample was peripheral blood mononuclear cells (PBMCs), taken at new diagnosis, from a patient treated with antithyroid drugs. Receptors originate from a woman under 40 with Graves disease.

This clonotype turned up a few times. The rearrangement links TRBV15 to TRBJ1-5; D gene unclear. Germline CDR1 LNHNV, CDR2 YYDKDF (reference sequence). V lost 5 bases and J 5 bases, leaving 10 bases between the germline ends. The CDR3 extends over 13 amino acids. The CDR3 bases are TGTGCCACCAGCCCTTTCACCGATCAGCCCCAGCATTTT. Its protein is CATSPFTDQPQHF.

This chain uses TRBV5-1 with TRBJ2-7; D is possibly TRBD1 (6 bases). Trimming took 4 bases from V and 4 from J, leaving 15 bases between them. The CDR3 contains 14 residues. Germline V gene lookup returns CDR1 SGHRS and CDR2 YFSETQ. As DNA, the CDR3 is TGCGCCAGCAGCCCCCGGGACATACTGTACGAGCAGTACTTC. Its protein is CASSPRDILYEQYF.

This clonotype was detected only once. This chain uses TRBV14 with TRBJ1-2; D gene ambiguous. Germline lookup yields CDR1 SGHDN and CDR2 FVKESK. Trimming left V 1 base short and J 4 bases short, with 10 bases between. This CDR3 region has 14 residues. This CDR3 reads CASSQGGVIYGYTF. In DNA, the CDR3 is TGTGCCAGCAGCCAAGGGGGTGTGATCTATGGCTACACCTTC.

This clonotype was detected a few times. The gene calls are TRBV5-5 and TRBJ1-3, with D possibly being TRBD1 (5 bases). Germline CDR1 and CDR2: SGHKS and YYEKEE (reference sequence). The CDR3 is made up of 11 amino acids. V was clipped by 1 base and J by 11 bases, with 7 bases between them. The CDR3 protein is CASSLPGAIYF. CDR3 nucleotide sequence: TGTGCCAGCAGCTTGCCGGGGGCCATATATTTT.

This clonotype came up many times. The chain has TRBV7-2 and TRBJ2-1; D is undetermined. The CDR3 runs to 14 residues. The germline V gene has CDR1 SGHTA and CDR2 FQGNSA. The ends were cut back, 5 bases at V and 1 base at J, with 9 bases in the middle. The chain's CDR3 is CASSPGWSYNEQFF. The DNA for the CDR3 is TGTGCCAGCAGCCCCGGGTGGTCCTACAATGAGCAGTTCTTC.

J is TRBJ1-3 and V is TRBV28, with D tentatively TRBD1 (6 bases). V shed 7 bases and J shed 7 bases, with 23 bases lying between them. This CDR3 is 16 amino acids long. CDR1 and CDR2 from the germline V gene are MDHEN and SYDVKM. CDR3 DNA: TGTGCCAGCATTAAATTACAGGGCAGCCTCAGGAACACCATATATTTT. Amino acids: CASIKLQGSLRNTIYF.

This clonotype has ten or more counts. The V and J genes are TRBV5-6 and TRBJ2-3; unclear D gene. V lost 4 bases and J 1 base, leaving 10 bases between the germline ends. CDR1 is SGHDT, CDR2 YYEEEE, per germline. The length of the CDR3 is 14 residues. The CDR3, as DNA: TGTGCCAGCAGCGCCGAAGCCCGCACAGATACGCAGTATTTT. Residues: CASSAEARTDTQYF. Full variable domain (rest looked up from reference TRBV5-6 and TRBJ2-3): DAGVTQSPTHLIKTRGQQVTLRCSPKSGHDTVSWYQQALGQGPQFIFQYYEEEERQRGNFPDRFSGHQFPNYSSELNVNALLLGDSALYLCASSAEARTDTQYFGPGTRLTVL.

The V call is TRBV19, the J call TRBJ2-2; D is unclear. CDR1 and CDR2 from the germline V gene are LNHDA and SQIVND (reference sequence). This CDR3 is built from 13 residues. V shed 7 bases and J shed 6 bases, with 12 bases lying between them. CDR3 residues: CASNLRAAGELFF. CDR3 bases: TGTGCCAGTAATTTGAGAGCCGCCGGGGAGCTGTTTTTT.

In this sample, this clonotype turned up a few times. The V gene is TRBV5-6, the J gene TRBJ1-2; perhaps TRBD1 as D (5 bases). The V end was cut by 3 bases, the J end by 3 bases, with 12 bases between. Germline CDR1 SGHDT, CDR2 YYEEEE. The CDR3 spans 14 residues. The CDR3 is CASSSAGGDYGYTF. The CDR3 DNA reads as TGTGCCAGCAGCTCGGCGGGGGGGGACTATGGCTACACCTTC.

In its sample, this clonotype was seen many times. The V call is TRBV10-3, the J call TRBJ1-1; possibly TRBD1 for D (6 bases). From germline, CDR1 is ENHRY and CDR2 SYGVKD. The CDR3 consists of 13 residues. Trimming removed 8 bases from V and 0 bases from J, with 10 bases in between. CDR3 residues: CAIRDNLNTEAFF. The DNA for the CDR3 is TGTGCCATCCGGGACAATTTGAACACTGAAGCTTTCTTT.

This clonotype was seen at least ten times. The chain links TRBV28 to TRBJ2-7; 9 bases align to TRBD1. The length of the CDR3 is 13 residues. In germline, CDR1 is MDHEN, CDR2 SYDVKM. The J segment lost 3 bases and the V segment lost 5 bases, leaving 2 bases of the junction unmatched. As DNA, the CDR3 is TGTGCCAGCAGTGGGGACAGGGACTACGAGCAGTACTTC. As protein: CASSGDRDYEQYF.

The table lists this clonotype with many counts. This chain connects TRBV20-1 to TRBJ2-2; D is unclear. Germline lookup yields CDR1 DFQATT and CDR2 SNEGSKA (reference sequence). Trimming stripped 6 bases from V and 3 bases from J, with 8 bases between. This CDR3 region has 12 residues. In nucleotides, the CDR3 is TGCAGTGCCGGCAAAGACACCGGGGAGCTGTTTTTT. Protein: CSAGKDTGELFF.

Turning to this clonotype: This may arise from a read error, as a much more abundant clone is one base away. J is TRBJ2-7 and V is TRBV12-3 or TRBV12-4; D gene unclear. The CDR3 runs 12 residues. The CDR3 DNA reads TGTGCCGGCAGGAGTATTAGGTACGAGCAGTACTTC. As protein: CAGRSIRYEQYF.

This clonotype was counted many times. In DNA form, the CDR3 reads TGTGCCAGCAGTTCGCAGGGGCGGGAAGGCTACACCTTC. Amino acid sequence: CASSSQGREGYTF. This sequence joins TRBV28 and TRBJ1-2; tentative D call: TRBD1 (6 bases). This CDR3 has 13 residues. Trimming cost V 4 bases and J 8 bases, with 14 bases left between them. In germline, CDR1 is MDHEN, CDR2 SYDVKM.

This clonotype was seen at least ten times. This rearrangement joins TRBV29-1 to TRBJ2-7; D is possibly TRBD2 (5 bases). CDR1 and CDR2 (germline): SQVTM, ANQGSEA. The CDR3 extends over 10 amino acids. The V and J ends lost 1 base and 7 bases respectively, with 5 bases between them. For the CDR3, the DNA is TGCAGCGTTGAAGCGGGGGAGCAGTACTTC. Its translation is CSVEAGEQYF.

This clonotype showed up just a few times. The J gene is TRBJ2-3, the V gene TRBV7-8, with 12 nucleotides matching TRBD1. The CDR3 sequence is 13 residues long. Per germline, CDR1 SGHVS and CDR2 FQNEAQ. V trimming: 0 bases; J trimming: 14 bases; junction bases outside the gene matches: 3. The CDR3 coding sequence is TGTGCCAGCAGCTTAGCGGGACAGGGGGCCCTGTATTTT. As protein: CASSLAGQGALYF.

This clonotype was counted many times. This sequence joins TRBV24-1 and TRBJ2-3; 9 bases are a match to TRBD1. This CDR3 region has 16 residues. From germline, CDR1 is KGHDR and CDR2 SFDVKD. V was pared by 3 bases and J by 2 bases, with 5 bases of the junction left unmatched. The CDR3 loop reads CATSDTGQGNTDTQYF. CDR3 DNA: TGTGCCACCAGTGATACCGGACAGGGGAACACAGATACGCAGTATTTT.

This clonotype occurred many times. The V and J genes are TRBV7-3 and TRBJ1-1; TRBD1 matches at 7 bases. The germline V gene has CDR1 SGHTA and CDR2 FQGTGA. The CDR3 sequence is 15 residues long. The V segment lost 5 bases and the J segment 1 base; nucleotides outside the gene matches: 7. CDR3: CASSLQGQQNTEAFF. The CDR3 nucleotides read TGTGCCAGCAGCCTACAGGGACAGCAGAACACTGAAGCTTTCTTT.

There are many counts of this clonotype. The genes are TRBV27 and TRBJ2-1; perhaps TRBD2 as D (6 bases). Trimming shortened V by 8 bases and J by 3 bases, and 14 bases separated the two germline ends. The CDR3 contains 14 residues. Germline V gives CDR1 MNHEY, CDR2 SMNVEV (reference sequence). As DNA, the CDR3 is TGTGCCAGCGTCCGGGGGAATAACTACAATGAGCAGTTCTTC. Residues: CASVRGNNYNEQFF.

The sample holds many counts of this clonotype. The V call is TRBV7-9, the J call TRBJ2-1, with 9 bases that match TRBD1. Trimming removed 4 bases from V and 3 bases from J; junction bases left unmatched: 7. This CDR3 region has 16 residues. Germline V gene lookup returns CDR1 SEHNR and CDR2 FQNEAQ (reference sequence). In DNA form, the CDR3 reads TGTGCCAGCAGCTCTCCGGGACAGGGCCGCTACAATGAGCAGTTCTTC. Translated: CASSSPGQGRYNEQFF.

CDR3 nucleotide sequence: TGCAGTGCTAGTACGCGGGAGGGACCGCGGGATACGCAGTATTTT. It yields the protein CSASTREGPRDTQYF. The chain links TRBV20-1 to TRBJ2-3; 9 positions agree with TRBD2. The trim removed 3 bases at V and 6 bases at J, leaving 10 bases unmatched. This CDR3 has 15 amino acids. The germline V gene has CDR1 DFQATT and CDR2 SNEGSKA (reference sequence).

The V call is TRBV30, the J call TRBJ2-1; 12 bases agree with TRBD1. The CDR3 length is 16 residues. Per germline, CDR1 GTSNPN and CDR2 SVGIG (reference sequence). V was clipped by 2 bases and J by 10 bases; unmatched bases: 12. Here the CDR3 reads CAWSHLYRDRGQEQFF. In nucleotides, the CDR3 is TGTGCCTGGAGTCATCTTTACCGGGACAGGGGGCAAGAGCAGTTCTTC.

This clonotype showed up many times. This chain links TRBV11-3 with TRBJ1-5; D unresolved. The ends were cut back, 0 bases at V and 7 bases at J, with 7 bases in the middle. This CDR3 is 13 amino acids long. Germline CDR1 is SGHNT and CDR2 is YENEEA. CDR3 sequence (DNA): TGTGCCAGCAGCTTAGATCAGGACCAGCCCCAGCATTTT. Its protein product is CASSLDQDQPQHF.

This clonotype was counted ten times or more. J is TRBJ2-7 and V is TRBV7-9; D possibly corresponds to TRBD2 (6 bases). The germline V gene encodes CDR1 SEHNR and CDR2 FQNEAQ (reference sequence). The CDR3 has 14 residues. Trimming cost V 5 bases and J 7 bases, with 18 bases left between them. CDR3 loop: CASSHTAWGREQYF. In DNA, the CDR3 is TGTGCCAGCAGCCACACGGCGTGGGGGAGGGAGCAGTACTTC.

This clonotype was seen ten or more times. The chain employs TRBV12-3 or TRBV12-4 and TRBJ2-4; D gene unclear. This CDR3 has 15 residues. Between the trimmed V and J ends, which lost 1 base and 3 bases, there was a span of 10 bases. The CDR3 coding sequence is TGTGCCAGCAGTTTAGGGCAGATGGTCAAAAACATTCAGTACTTC. As protein: CASSLGQMVKNIQYF.

This rearrangement joins TRBV6-5 to TRBJ2-7; D is unresolved. This CDR3 has 15 amino acids. The germline V gene has CDR1 MNHEY and CDR2 SVGAGI. Trimming pared 0 bases from V and 0 bases from J, leaving 9 bases between. This CDR3 is CASSYSLRSSYEQYF. The CDR3 DNA reads TGTGCCAGCAGTTACTCGTTAAGGAGCTCCTACGAGCAGTACTTC.

This clonotype was counted ten times or more. This chain connects TRBV6-1 to TRBJ2-1; the match to TRBD1 covers 7 bases. V shed 5 bases, J shed 6 bases, and the junction held 7 bases outside the gene matches. The V gene's germline CDR1 is MNHNS and CDR2 SASEGT. The CDR3 is 14 amino acids. CDR3 loop: CASSNYRGSNEQFF. CDR3 bases: TGTGCCAGCAGTAATTACAGGGGTAGCAATGAGCAGTTCTTC.